The 20 T cell receptor beta chains below were found in one sample sequenced in a study of blood T cell repertoires in COVID-19. TCRdb's table, derived via immunoSEQ multiplex PCR, lists solely in-frame clones and lacks some. The sample records some 50,000 clones, around 68% being singletons. Sequenced sample: peripheral blood. These receptors were taken from a woman in her 70s with acute or convalescent COVID-19.

This clone turned up a few times. V usage is TRBV7-8 and J usage is TRBJ2-7, with TRBD1 matching 11 bases. The J segment lost 1 base and the V segment lost 2 bases, leaving 4 bases of the junction unmatched. The germline CDR1 and CDR2 sequences are SGHVS and FQNEAQ. CDR3 size: 16 residues. This CDR3 is CASSLRGQGVSYEQYF. In DNA, the CDR3 is TGTGCCAGCAGCTTACGGGGACAGGGGGTATCCTACGAGCAGTACTTC.

This clone showed up just a few times. V usage is TRBV10-2 and J usage is TRBJ2-7; 7 bases line up with TRBD2. Germline values: CDR1 WSHSY, CDR2 SAAADI. This CDR3 contains 14 residues. Germline trimming cut 6 bases from V and 3 bases from J; bases unmatched to any gene: 8. For the CDR3, the DNA is TGCGCCAGCAGGACCGGGACTACCCACTACGAGCAGTACTTC. It specifies CASRTGTTHYEQYF.

This sequence joins TRBV6-5 and TRBJ1-2; TRBD1 is a possible D gene (5 bases). The V gene lost 7 bases and the J gene lost 6 bases, with 18 bases spanning the gap. There are 14 residues in the CDR3. The germline V gene has CDR1 MNHEY and CDR2 SVGAGI. The CDR3: CASKIGGSRNGYTF. The CDR3 nucleotides are TGTGCCAGCAAGATCGGGGGTTCAAGAAATGGCTACACCTTC.

This clone was counted between two and nine times. V and J are TRBV27 and TRBJ1-5; D might be TRBD1 (5 bases). In germline, CDR1 is MNHEY, CDR2 SMNVEV (reference sequence). The length of the CDR3 is 13 residues. Between the trimmed V and J ends, which lost 2 bases and 6 bases, there was a span of 8 bases. The CDR3 reads CASSLDRIQPQHF. The DNA of the CDR3 is TGTGCCAGCAGTTTAGACAGAATTCAGCCCCAGCATTTT.

This clone was seen once. The rearrangement joins TRBV19 to TRBJ2-2; D gene unclear. V gave up 7 bases and J gave up 2 bases, with 17 bases separating them. This CDR3 spans 16 amino acids. Per germline, CDR1 LNHDA and CDR2 SQIVND (reference sequence). CDR3 in DNA: TGTGCCAGTACCCTGAACTCGCAGGTTAACACCGGGGAGCTGTTTTTT. Its protein product is CASTLNSQVNTGELFF.

The V gene is TRBV10-3, the J gene TRBJ2-7; 7 nucleotides agree with TRBD2. CDR1 ENHRY and CDR2 SYGVKD come from the germline V gene. The CDR3 covers 16 residues. The junction had 9 bases not matched to a gene; V was cut back by 0 bases and J by 4 bases. CDR3 loop: CAISESKGTKEYEQYF. The CDR3 DNA follows: TGTGCCATCAGTGAGTCGAAGGGGACTAAGGAGTACGAGCAGTACTTC.

This chain connects TRBV5-4 to TRBJ2-5; tentatively, D is TRBD1 (6 bases). Trimming left V 4 bases short and J 5 bases short, with 12 bases between. Germline-derived CDR1 and CDR2 are SGHNT and YYREEE (reference sequence). This CDR3 region has 13 residues. The CDR3 DNA follows: TGTGCCAGCAGCGTCCAGGGGTCTGAGACCCAGTACTTC. It codes for CASSVQGSETQYF. The full variable domain, in which reference TRBV5-4 and TRBJ2-5 provide the parts outside the CDR3, is ETGVTQSPTHLIKTRGQQVTLRCSSQSGHNTVSWYQQALGQGPQFIFQYYREEENGRGNFPPRFSGLQFPNYSSELNVNALELDDSALYLCASSVQGSETQYFGPGTRLLVL.

This rearrangement joins TRBV30 to TRBJ2-7; tentatively, D is TRBD2 (5 bases). The germline V gene encodes CDR1 GTSNPN and CDR2 SVGIG (reference sequence). The CDR3 totals 15 residues. Trimming cost V 3 bases and J 4 bases, with 19 bases left between them. Written as DNA, the CDR3 is TGTGCCTGGAGGAGGAGAGAGGGAGTCCGTTACGAGCAGTACTTC. Its translation is CAWRRREGVRYEQYF.

This clone appeared a few times. The CDR3, as DNA: TGTGCCAGCAGCTTCGGACAGTTCTACGAGCAGTACTTC. Residues: CASSFGQFYEQYF. The rearrangement uses TRBV7-2 and TRBJ2-7, with D tentatively TRBD1 (6 bases). The CDR3 is made up of 13 amino acids. Germline lookup yields CDR1 SGHTA and CDR2 FQGNSA. V lost 3 bases to trimming and J lost 3 bases, with 9 bases between them.

The rearrangement uses TRBV6-1 and TRBJ2-5; 9 nucleotides agree with TRBD2. Trimming removed 1 base from V and 4 bases from J; junction bases left unmatched: 13. The length of the CDR3 is 18 residues. The V gene's germline CDR1 is MNHNS and CDR2 SASEGT. The CDR3 spells CASSEVGASGAGGETQYF. The DNA for the CDR3 is TGTGCCAGCAGTGAAGTCGGGGCTAGCGGGGCAGGGGGAGAGACCCAGTACTTC.

The CDR3 nucleotides read TGTGCCAGCAGTTACTCGCAGGGGGGTGAGCAGTTCTTC. It is translated as CASSYSQGGEQFF. This chain joins TRBV6-5 and TRBJ2-1, with D tentatively TRBD1 (7 bases). V lost 0 bases and J 9 bases, leaving 9 bases between the germline ends. This CDR3 spans 13 amino acids. From germline, CDR1 is MNHEY and CDR2 SVGAGI.

This clone showed up just once. The chain joins TRBV27 to TRBJ2-1; D perhaps matches TRBD1 (6 bases). The CDR3 contains 14 residues. Trimming cost V 7 bases and J 5 bases, with 15 bases left between them. The germline V gene encodes CDR1 MNHEY and CDR2 SMNVEV (reference sequence). CDR3 in DNA: TGTGCCAGCATTCCCGACAGGAACGACAATGAGCAGTTCTTC. Amino acids: CASIPDRNDNEQFF.

The rearrangement links TRBV27 to TRBJ2-1; 7 bases fit TRBD2. From germline, CDR1 is MNHEY and CDR2 SMNVEV (reference sequence). This CDR3 is 13 amino acids long. The J segment lost 8 bases and the V segment lost 3 bases, leaving 4 bases of the junction unmatched. The CDR3, as DNA: TGTGCCAGCAGTTTCAGGACTAGGGATGAGCAGTTCTTC. It encodes CASSFRTRDEQFF.

There are a few counts of this clone. The chain is built from TRBV9 and TRBJ1-6; no clear D gene. Germline V gene data show CDR1 as SGDLS and CDR2 as YYNGEE. The CDR3 consists of 14 residues. The V and J ends lost 3 bases and 8 bases respectively, with 12 bases between them. The DNA for the CDR3 is TGTGCCAGCAGCGCCTGGAAACGGGATTCACCCCTCCACTTT. It encodes CASSAWKRDSPLHF.

V is TRBV12-3 or TRBV12-4 and J is TRBJ1-2; possible D gene TRBD1, 6 bases. There are 13 residues in the CDR3. The V gene lost 5 bases and the J gene lost 7 bases, with 14 bases spanning the gap. CDR3 protein: CASSQQGFGGYTF. The CDR3 bases are TGTGCCAGCAGTCAACAGGGATTCGGTGGCTACACCTTC.

This clone was detected only a few times. V is TRBV2 and J is TRBJ1-2; no clear D gene. Trimming shortened V by 7 bases and J by 7 bases, and 22 bases separated the two germline ends. The germline V gene encodes CDR1 SNHLY and CDR2 FYNNEI. This CDR3 has 15 residues. The CDR3 protein is CASNETPSGSTGYTF. In DNA, the CDR3 is TGTGCCAGCAACGAGACCCCCTCGGGTTCTACTGGCTACACCTTC.

This clone came up once. The chain has TRBV19 and TRBJ1-1, with D perhaps TRBD1 (6 bases). CDR1 LNHDA and CDR2 SQIVND come from the germline V gene (reference sequence). Trimming removed 8 bases at V and 1 base at J, with 11 bases between. There are 13 residues in the CDR3. This CDR3 is CASRRQENTEAFF. In nucleotides, the CDR3 is TGTGCCAGTCGGCGACAGGAGAACACTGAAGCTTTCTTT. The full variable domain, its missing parts supplied by reference TRBV19 and TRBJ1-1, is DGGITQSPKYLFRKEGQNVTLSCEQNLNHDAMYWYRQDPGQGLRLIYYSQIVNDFQKGDIAEGYSVSREKKESFPLTVTSAQKNPTAFYLCASRRQENTEAFFGQGTRLTVV.

This clone appeared a few times. The chain uses TRBV10-3 and TRBJ2-2; TRBD2 might be the D (6 bases). The V end was cut by 3 bases, the J end by 1 base, with 12 bases between. Germline V gene data show CDR1 as ENHRY and CDR2 as SYGVKD. This CDR3 comprises 16 residues. The CDR3 sequence is CAISEPGLQNTGELFF. DNA of the CDR3: TGTGCCATCAGTGAACCGGGACTTCAGAACACCGGGGAGCTGTTTTTT.

This chain joins TRBV19 and TRBJ2-2, with 8 bases lining up with TRBD1. CDR1 is LNHDA and CDR2 is SQIVND in the germline V gene (reference sequence). CDR3 size: 13 residues. The J segment lost 6 bases and the V segment lost 5 bases, leaving 2 bases of the junction unmatched. The CDR3 DNA is TGTGCCAGTAGTTGGACAGGGTCCGGGGAGCTGTTTTTT. Translation gives CASSWTGSGELFF.

This CDR3 reads CASSLIAGQGGNTIYF. The DNA for the CDR3 is TGTGCCAGCAGCTTAATAGCGGGACAGGGTGGAAACACCATATATTTT. The rearrangement joins TRBV7-9 to TRBJ1-3; 9 nucleotides match TRBD1. Per germline, CDR1 SEHNR and CDR2 FQNEAQ (reference sequence). The CDR3 extends over 16 amino acids. The junction had 5 bases not matched to a gene; V was cut back by 2 bases and J by 3 bases.